These 6 T cell receptor beta chains were all obtained from the same sample, sequenced in a study of T cell repertoires in cytomegalovirus infection. TCRdb used MiXCR to reprocess the reads, holding one entry per CDR3 protein. The repertoire has fewer than 300,000 distinct CDR3 sequences, roughly 25% of them found once; the top ten carry roughly 14%. The sequenced sample consisted of PBMCs. Receptors originate from a human donor in good health (CMV status not recorded). Some clones in this sample may be carry-over from other donors' samples.

This clonotype was counted between two and nine times. The chain recombines TRBV6-2 or TRBV6-3 with TRBJ1-1, with a possible D match to TRBD1 (5 bases). Between the trimmed V and J ends, which lost 7 bases and 6 bases, there was a span of 15 bases. CDR1 is MNHEY and CDR2 is SVGEGT in the germline V gene. The CDR3 consists of 13 residues. The CDR3 DNA reads TGTGCCAGCAAGGATTCCCCGGGGCCTGAAGCTTTCTTT. Amino acid sequence: CASKDSPGPEAFF.

This chain joins TRBV28 and TRBJ1-3; tentative D call: TRBD1 (6 bases). The ends were cut back, 6 bases at V and 0 bases at J, with 12 bases in the middle. The CDR3 has 15 amino acids. CDR1 is MDHEN and CDR2 is SYDVKM in the germline V gene. The CDR3 is CASSSGQFSGNTIYF. In DNA form, the CDR3 reads TGTGCCAGCAGCTCCGGACAGTTCTCTGGAAACACCATATATTTT.

The rearrangement links TRBV7-2 to TRBJ2-3; D may be TRBD1 or TRBD2 (5 bases each). The V and J ends lost 4 bases and 0 bases respectively, with 8 bases between them. The CDR3 is 14 residues long. The germline CDR1 and CDR2 sequences are SGHTA and FQGNSA. The CDR3: CASSWGRSTDTQYF. The DNA of the CDR3 is TGTGCCAGCAGCTGGGGACGCAGCACAGATACGCAGTATTTT.

This clonotype has a handful of counts. The V and J genes are TRBV19 and TRBJ2-7, with a weak D call TRBD1 (6 bases). Germline V gives CDR1 LNHDA, CDR2 SQIVND (reference sequence). Trimming stripped 5 bases from V and 3 bases from J, with 14 bases between. The CDR3 sequence is 14 residues long. The CDR3 region has the DNA TGTGCCAGTAGTCTTCCGGGACAAAACTACGAGCAGTACTTC. It encodes CASSLPGQNYEQYF.

This clonotype was counted a few times. The gene calls are TRBV9 and TRBJ2-2; a weak D match, TRBD1 (5 bases). CDR3 size: 14 residues. The germline V gene encodes CDR1 SGDLS and CDR2 YYNGEE. V gave up 0 bases and J gave up 6 bases, with 9 bases separating them. The CDR3 nucleotides are TGTGCCAGCAGCGTAGGGACAAGGTCCGGGGAGCTGTTTTTT. Protein product: CASSVGTRSGELFF.

This clonotype has a handful of counts. The J gene is TRBJ1-1, the V gene TRBV10-3; tentatively, D is TRBD1 (5 bases). Germline V gene data show CDR1 as ENHRY and CDR2 as SYGVKD. The CDR3 contains 14 residues. V was trimmed by 7 bases and J by 0 bases, leaving 12 bases between them. CDR3 amino acids: CAINSQGMNTEAFF. CDR3 nucleotide sequence: TGTGCCATCAATTCTCAGGGTATGAACACTGAAGCTTTCTTT.